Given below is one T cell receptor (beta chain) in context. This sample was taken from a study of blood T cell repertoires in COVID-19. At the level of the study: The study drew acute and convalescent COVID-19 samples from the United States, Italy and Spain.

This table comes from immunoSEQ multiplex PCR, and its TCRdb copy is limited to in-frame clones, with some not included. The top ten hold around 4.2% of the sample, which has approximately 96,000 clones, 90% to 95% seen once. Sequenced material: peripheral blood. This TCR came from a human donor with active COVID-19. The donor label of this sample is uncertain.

The CDR3 DNA reads as TGTGCCAGCAGCTCAGGGTTCGCTGAAAAACTGTTTTTT. Translated: CASSSGFAEKLFF. The rearrangement joins TRBV7-2 to TRBJ1-4; tentative D call: TRBD1 (5 bases). This CDR3 has 13 residues. The germline gives CDR1 SGHTA, CDR2 FQGNSA. Between the trimmed V and J ends, which lost 4 bases and 7 bases, there was a span of 10 bases.